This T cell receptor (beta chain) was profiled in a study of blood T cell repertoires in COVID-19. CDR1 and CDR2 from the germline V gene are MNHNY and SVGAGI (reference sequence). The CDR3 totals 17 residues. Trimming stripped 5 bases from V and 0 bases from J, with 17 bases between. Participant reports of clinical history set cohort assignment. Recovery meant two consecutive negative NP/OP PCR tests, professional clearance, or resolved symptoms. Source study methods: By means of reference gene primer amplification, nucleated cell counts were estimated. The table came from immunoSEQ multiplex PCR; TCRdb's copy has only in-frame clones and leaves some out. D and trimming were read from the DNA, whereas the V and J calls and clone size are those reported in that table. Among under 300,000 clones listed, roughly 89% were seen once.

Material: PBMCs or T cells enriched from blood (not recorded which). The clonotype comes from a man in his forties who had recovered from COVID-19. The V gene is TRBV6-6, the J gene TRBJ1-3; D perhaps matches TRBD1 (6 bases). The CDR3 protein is CASSPRDIGNSGNTIYF. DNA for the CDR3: TGTGCCAGCAGTCCCCGGGACATCGGAAACTCTGGAAACACCATATATTTT.